A single T cell receptor beta chain is shown here with its context. The sample is drawn from a study of blood T cell repertoires in COVID-19. Background on the study: Material from acute and convalescent COVID-19 was sourced from the United States, Italy and Spain. Sample material is recorded as cDNA or gDNA derived from T cells, B-cell-depleted T cells, or PBMCs.

Clinical history reported by participants formed the basis on which cohorts were assigned. CDR1 is SGHAT, CDR2 FQDESV, per germline (reference sequence). V lost 1 base and J 8 bases, leaving 14 bases between the germline ends. This CDR3 is 14 amino acids long. Measured with immunoSEQ multiplex PCR; TCRdb has only the in-frame clones, and not every one. The data contain just over 80,000 clones, roughly 91% of them seen just once; the ten biggest clones take up 1.2%. The receptor was derived from a woman aged 45-60 years with acute COVID-19. Sequenced: PBMCs or T cells enriched from blood (not recorded which). The gene calls are TRBV11-1 and TRBJ1-2, with D maybe TRBD1 (5 bases). This CDR3 is CASSLGRQSTGYTF. CDR3 nucleotides: TGTGCCAGCAGCTTAGGACGACAGTCCACCGGCTACACCTTC.